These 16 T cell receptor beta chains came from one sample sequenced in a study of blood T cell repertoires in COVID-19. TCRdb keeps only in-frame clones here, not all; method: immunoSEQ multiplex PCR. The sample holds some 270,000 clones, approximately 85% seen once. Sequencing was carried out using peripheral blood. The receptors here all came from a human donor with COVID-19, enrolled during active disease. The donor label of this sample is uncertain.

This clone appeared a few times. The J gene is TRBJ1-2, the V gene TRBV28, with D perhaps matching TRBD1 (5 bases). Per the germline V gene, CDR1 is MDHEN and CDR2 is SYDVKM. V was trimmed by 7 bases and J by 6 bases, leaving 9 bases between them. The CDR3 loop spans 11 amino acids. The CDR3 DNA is TGTGCCAGCACCAGGGTTAATGGCTACACCTTC. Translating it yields CASTRVNGYTF.

The CDR3 is CASSQDRDLAGRSPDTQYF. The CDR3 bases are TGCGCCAGCAGCCAAGATCGAGACCTAGCGGGACGCAGTCCAGATACGCAGTATTTT. The chain couples TRBV4-1 to TRBJ2-3, with 9 bases lining up with TRBD2. The J segment lost 4 bases and the V segment lost 0 bases, leaving 14 bases of the junction unmatched. The CDR3 has 19 amino acids. Germline CDR1 reads MGHRA; CDR2 reads YSYEKL.

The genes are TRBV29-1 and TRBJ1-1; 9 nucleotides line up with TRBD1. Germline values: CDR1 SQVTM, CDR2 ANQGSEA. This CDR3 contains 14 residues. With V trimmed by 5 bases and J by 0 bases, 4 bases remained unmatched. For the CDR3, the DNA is TGCAGCGTTTTCAGGGACAGGGTGAACACTGAAGCTTTCTTT. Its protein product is CSVFRDRVNTEAFF. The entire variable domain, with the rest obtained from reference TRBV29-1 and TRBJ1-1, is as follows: SAVISQKPSRDICQRGTSLTIQCQVDSQVTMMFWYRQQPGQSLTLIATANQGSEATYESGFVIDKFPISRPNLTFSTLTVSNMSPEDSSIYLCSVFRDRVNTEAFFGQGTRLTVV.

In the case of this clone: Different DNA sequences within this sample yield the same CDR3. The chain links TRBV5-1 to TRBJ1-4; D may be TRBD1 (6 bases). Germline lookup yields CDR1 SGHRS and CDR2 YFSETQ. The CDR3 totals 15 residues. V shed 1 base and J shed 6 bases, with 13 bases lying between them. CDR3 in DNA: TGCGCCAGCAGCTTGACAGGGACCGGGGATGAAAAACTGTTTTTT. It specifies CASSLTGTGDEKLFF. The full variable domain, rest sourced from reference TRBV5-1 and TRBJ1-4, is KAGVTQTPRYLIKTRGQQVTLSCSPISGHRSVSWYQQTPGQGLQFLFEYFSETQRNKGNFPGRFSGRQFSNSRSEMNVSTLELGDSALYLCASSLTGTGDEKLFFGSGTQLSVL.

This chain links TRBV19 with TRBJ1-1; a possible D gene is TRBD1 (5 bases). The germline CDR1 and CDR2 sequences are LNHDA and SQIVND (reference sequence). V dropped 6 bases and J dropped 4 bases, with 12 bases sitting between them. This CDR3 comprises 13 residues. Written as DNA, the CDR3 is TGTGCCAGTAGAGAAGGGGTGGGCACTGAAGCTTTCTTT. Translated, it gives CASREGVGTEAFF.

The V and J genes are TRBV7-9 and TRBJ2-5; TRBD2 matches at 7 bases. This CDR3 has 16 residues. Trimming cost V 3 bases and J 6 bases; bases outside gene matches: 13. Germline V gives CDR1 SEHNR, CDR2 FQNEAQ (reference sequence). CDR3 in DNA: TGTGCCAGCAGCTTCCCGGTGGGGGGGATCGGGAAGACCCAGTACTTC. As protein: CASSFPVGGIGKTQYF.

CDR3 sequence reads: CSASGPQETQYF. CDR3 sequence (DNA): TGCAGTGCTAGTGGTCCTCAAGAGACCCAGTACTTC. V is TRBV20-1 and J is TRBJ2-5; the D is unclear. Between the trimmed V and J ends, which lost 3 bases and 2 bases, there was a span of 7 bases. The length of the CDR3 is 12 residues. Germline values: CDR1 DFQATT, CDR2 SNEGSKA (reference sequence).

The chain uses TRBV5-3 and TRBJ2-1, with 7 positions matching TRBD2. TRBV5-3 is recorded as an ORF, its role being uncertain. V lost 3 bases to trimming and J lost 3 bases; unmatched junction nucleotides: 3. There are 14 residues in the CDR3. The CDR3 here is CARSWGGNYNEQFF. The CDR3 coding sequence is TGTGCCAGAAGCTGGGGGGGAAACTACAATGAGCAGTTCTTC.

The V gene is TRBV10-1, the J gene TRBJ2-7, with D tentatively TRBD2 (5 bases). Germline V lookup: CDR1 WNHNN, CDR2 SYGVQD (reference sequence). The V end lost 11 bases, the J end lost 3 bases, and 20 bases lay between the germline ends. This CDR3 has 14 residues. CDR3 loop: CAQFVSGRYYEQYF. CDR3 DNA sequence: TGCGCCCAATTCGTCAGCGGTCGATACTACGAGCAGTACTTC.

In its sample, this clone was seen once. The CDR3 DNA reads as TGTGCCAGCAGCCAATACTTTCAGGGAACCCAATCACCCCTCCACTTT. Translated, it gives CASSQYFQGTQSPLHF. The V call is TRBV3-1 (or the pseudogene TRBV3-2), the J call TRBJ1-6, with TRBD1 as a possible D gene (5 bases). CDR3 size: 16 residues. Germline V gene sequence: CDR1 LGHDT, CDR2 YNNKEL (reference sequence). V was shortened by 2 bases and J by 10 bases, with 18 bases between the two germline ends.

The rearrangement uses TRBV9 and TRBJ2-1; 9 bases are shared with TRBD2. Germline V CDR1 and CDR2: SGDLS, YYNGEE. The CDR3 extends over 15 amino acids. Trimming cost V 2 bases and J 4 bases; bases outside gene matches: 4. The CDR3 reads CASSVREGVYNEQFF. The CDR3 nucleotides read TGTGCCAGCAGCGTGCGGGAGGGGGTTTACAATGAGCAGTTCTTC.

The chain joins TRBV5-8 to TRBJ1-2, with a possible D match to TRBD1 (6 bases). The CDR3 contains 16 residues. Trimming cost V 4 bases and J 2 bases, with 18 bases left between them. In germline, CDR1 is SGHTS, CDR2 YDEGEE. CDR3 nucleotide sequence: TGTGCCAGCAGCCCACTACTACAGGGTATCAACTATGGCTACACCTTC. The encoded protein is CASSPLLQGINYGYTF.

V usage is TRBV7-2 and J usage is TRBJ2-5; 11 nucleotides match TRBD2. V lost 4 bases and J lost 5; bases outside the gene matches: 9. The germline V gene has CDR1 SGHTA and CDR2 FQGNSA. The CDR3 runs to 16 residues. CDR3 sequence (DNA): TGTGCCAGCAGCTCACCGATAGCGGGAGGGGAGGAGACCCAGTACTTC. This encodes CASSSPIAGGEETQYF.

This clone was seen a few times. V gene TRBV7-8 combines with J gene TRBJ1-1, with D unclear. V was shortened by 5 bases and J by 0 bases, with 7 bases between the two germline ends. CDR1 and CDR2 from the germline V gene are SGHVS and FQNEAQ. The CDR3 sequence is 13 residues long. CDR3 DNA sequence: TGTGCCAGCAGCAGTACAGTGAACACTGAAGCTTTCTTT. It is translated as CASSSTVNTEAFF. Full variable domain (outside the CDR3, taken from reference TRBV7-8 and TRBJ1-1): GAGVSQSPRYKVAKRGQDVALRCDPISGHVSLFWYQQALGQGPEFLTYFQNEAQLDKSGLPSDRFFAERPEGSVSTLKIQRTQQEDSAVYLCASSSTVNTEAFFGQGTRLTVV.

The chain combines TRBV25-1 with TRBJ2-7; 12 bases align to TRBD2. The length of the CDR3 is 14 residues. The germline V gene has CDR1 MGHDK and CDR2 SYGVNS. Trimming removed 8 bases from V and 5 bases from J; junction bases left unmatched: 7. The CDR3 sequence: CASRSTSGRHEQYF. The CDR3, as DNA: TGTGCCAGCCGGAGTACTAGCGGGAGGCACGAGCAGTACTTC.

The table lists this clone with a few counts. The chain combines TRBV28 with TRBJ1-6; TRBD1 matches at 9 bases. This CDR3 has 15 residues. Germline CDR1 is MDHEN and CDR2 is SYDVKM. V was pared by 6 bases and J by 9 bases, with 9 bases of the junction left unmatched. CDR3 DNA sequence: TGTGCCAGCAGCCAGCCGGACAGGGGAGGTTCACCCCTCCACTTT. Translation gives CASSQPDRGGSPLHF.